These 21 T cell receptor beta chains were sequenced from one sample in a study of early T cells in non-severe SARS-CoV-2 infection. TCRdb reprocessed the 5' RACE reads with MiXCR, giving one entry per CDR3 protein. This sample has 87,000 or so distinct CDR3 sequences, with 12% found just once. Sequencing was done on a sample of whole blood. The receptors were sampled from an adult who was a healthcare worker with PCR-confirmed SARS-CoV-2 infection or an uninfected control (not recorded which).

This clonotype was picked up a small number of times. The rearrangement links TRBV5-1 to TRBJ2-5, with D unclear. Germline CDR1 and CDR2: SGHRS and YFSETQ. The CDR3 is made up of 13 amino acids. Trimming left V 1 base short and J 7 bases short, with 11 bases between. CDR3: CASSLIGDATQYF. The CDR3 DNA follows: TGCGCCAGCAGCTTGATAGGCGACGCGACCCAGTACTTC.

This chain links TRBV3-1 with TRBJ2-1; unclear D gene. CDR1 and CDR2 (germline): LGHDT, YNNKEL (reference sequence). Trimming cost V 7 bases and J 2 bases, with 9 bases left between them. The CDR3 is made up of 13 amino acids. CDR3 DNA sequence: TGTGCCAGCACCACTCTACCCTACAATGAGCAGTTCTTC. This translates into CASTTLPYNEQFF.

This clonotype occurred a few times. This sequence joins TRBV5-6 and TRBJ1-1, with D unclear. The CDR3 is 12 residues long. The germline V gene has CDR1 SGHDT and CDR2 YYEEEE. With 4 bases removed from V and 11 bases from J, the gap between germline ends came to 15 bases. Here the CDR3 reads CASSRGAGSAFF. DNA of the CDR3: TGTGCCAGCAGCCGGGGAGCGGGGAGCGCTTTCTTT. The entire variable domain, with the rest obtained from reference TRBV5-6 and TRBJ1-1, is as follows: DAGVTQSPTHLIKTRGQQVTLRCSPKSGHDTVSWYQQALGQGPQFIFQYYEEEERQRGNFPDRFSGHQFPNYSSELNVNALLLGDSALYLCASSRGAGSAFFGQGTRLTVV.

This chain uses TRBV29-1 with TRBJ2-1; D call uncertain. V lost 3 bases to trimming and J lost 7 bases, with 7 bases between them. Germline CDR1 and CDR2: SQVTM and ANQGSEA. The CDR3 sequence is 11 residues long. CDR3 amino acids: CSVDRSNEQFF. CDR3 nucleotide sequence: TGCAGCGTTGACAGGTCTAATGAGCAGTTCTTC.

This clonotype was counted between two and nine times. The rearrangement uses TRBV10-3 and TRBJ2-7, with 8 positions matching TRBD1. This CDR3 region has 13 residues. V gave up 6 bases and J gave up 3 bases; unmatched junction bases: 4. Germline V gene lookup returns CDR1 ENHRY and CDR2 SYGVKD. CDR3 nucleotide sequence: TGTGCCATCAGCGACGGGACAGGCTACGAGCAGTACTTC. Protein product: CAISDGTGYEQYF.

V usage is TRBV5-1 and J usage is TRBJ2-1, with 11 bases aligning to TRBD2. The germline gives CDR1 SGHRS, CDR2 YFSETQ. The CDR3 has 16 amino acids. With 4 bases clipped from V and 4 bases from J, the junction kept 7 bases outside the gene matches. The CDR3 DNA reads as TGCGCCAGCAGCGGGGGACTAGCGGCATTTTACAATGAGCAGTTCTTC. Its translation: CASSGGLAAFYNEQFF.

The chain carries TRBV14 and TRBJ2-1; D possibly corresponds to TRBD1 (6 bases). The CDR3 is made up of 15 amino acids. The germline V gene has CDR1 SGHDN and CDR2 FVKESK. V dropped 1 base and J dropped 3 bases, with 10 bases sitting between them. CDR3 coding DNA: TGTGCCAGCAGCCAAGGACAGGCGAGCTACAATGAGCAGTTCTTC. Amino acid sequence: CASSQGQASYNEQFF.

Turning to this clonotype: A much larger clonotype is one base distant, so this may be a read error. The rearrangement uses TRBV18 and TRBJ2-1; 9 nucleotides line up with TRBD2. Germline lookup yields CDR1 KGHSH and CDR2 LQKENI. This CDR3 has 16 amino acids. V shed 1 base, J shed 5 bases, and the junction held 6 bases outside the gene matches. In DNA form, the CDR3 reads TGTGCCAGCTCACCACTAGACTTAGCGGGAGACAATGAGCAGTTCTTC. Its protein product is CASSPLDLAGDNEQFF.

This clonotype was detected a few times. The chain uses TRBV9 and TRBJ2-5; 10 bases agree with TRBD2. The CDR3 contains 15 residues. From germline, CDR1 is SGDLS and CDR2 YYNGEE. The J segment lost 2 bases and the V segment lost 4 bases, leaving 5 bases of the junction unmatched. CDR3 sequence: CASSPGLAVQETQYF. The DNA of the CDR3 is TGTGCCAGCAGCCCCGGACTAGCGGTACAAGAGACCCAGTACTTC.

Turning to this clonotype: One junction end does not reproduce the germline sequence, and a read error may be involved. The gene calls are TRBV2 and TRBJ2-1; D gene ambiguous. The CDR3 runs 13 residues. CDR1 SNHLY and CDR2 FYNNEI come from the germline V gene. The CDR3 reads CASSENPWNEQLF. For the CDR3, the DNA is TGTGCCAGCAGTGAAAACCCCTGGAATGAGCAGCTCTTC. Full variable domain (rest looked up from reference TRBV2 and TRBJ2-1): EPEVTQTPSHQVTQMGQEVILRCVPISNHLYFYWYRQILGQKVEFLVSFYNNEISEKSEIFDDQFSVERPDGSNFTLKIRSTKLEDSAMYFCASSENPWNEQLFGPGTRLTVL.

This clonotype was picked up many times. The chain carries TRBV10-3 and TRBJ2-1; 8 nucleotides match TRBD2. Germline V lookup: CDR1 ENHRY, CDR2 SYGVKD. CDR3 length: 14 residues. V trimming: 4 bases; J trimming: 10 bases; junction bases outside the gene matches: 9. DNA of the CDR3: TGTGCCATCAGTGCGGCGGGAGGTGGGTACGAGCAGTTCTTC. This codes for CAISAAGGGYEQFF.

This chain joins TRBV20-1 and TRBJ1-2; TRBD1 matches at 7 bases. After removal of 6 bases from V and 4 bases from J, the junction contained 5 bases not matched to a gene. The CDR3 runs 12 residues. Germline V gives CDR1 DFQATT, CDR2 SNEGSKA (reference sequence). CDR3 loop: CSATTGVYGYTF. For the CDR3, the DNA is TGCAGTGCCACTACAGGGGTCTATGGCTACACCTTC.

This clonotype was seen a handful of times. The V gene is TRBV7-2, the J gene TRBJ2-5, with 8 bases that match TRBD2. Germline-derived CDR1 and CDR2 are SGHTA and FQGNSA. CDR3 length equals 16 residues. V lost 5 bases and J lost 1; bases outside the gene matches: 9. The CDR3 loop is CASSPRRLAGQETQYF. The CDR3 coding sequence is TGTGCCAGCAGCCCAAGAAGGCTAGCGGGCCAAGAGACCCAGTACTTC.

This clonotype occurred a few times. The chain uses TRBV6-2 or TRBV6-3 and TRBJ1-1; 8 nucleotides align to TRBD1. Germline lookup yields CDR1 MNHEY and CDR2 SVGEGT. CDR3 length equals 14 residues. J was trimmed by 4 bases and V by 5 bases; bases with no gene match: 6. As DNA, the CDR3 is TGTGCCAGCAGTCTTCAGGGGGCCCGCACTGAAGCTTTCTTT. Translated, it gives CASSLQGARTEAFF.

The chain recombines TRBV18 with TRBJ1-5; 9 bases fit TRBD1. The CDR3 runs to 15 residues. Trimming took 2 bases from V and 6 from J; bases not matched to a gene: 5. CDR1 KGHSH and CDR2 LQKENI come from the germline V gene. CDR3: CASSPAGQGPQPQHF. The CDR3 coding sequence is TGTGCCAGCTCACCAGCGGGACAGGGACCTCAGCCCCAGCATTTT.

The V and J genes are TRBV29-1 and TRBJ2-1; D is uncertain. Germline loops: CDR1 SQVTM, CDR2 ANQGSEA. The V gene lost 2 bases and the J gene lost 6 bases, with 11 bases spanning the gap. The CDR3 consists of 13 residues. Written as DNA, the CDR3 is TGCAGCGTTGAACCCAAAGGAGCCAATGAGCAGTTCTTC. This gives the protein CSVEPKGANEQFF.

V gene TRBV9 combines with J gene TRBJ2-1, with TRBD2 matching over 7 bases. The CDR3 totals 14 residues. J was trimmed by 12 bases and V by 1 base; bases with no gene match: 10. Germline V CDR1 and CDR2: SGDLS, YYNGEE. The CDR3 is CASSVSISGGGQFF. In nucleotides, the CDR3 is TGTGCCAGCAGCGTATCAATCTCGGGAGGTGGGCAGTTCTTC.

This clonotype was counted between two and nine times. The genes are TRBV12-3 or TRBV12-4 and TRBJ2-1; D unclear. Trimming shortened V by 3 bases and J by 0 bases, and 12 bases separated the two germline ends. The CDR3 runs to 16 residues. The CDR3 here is CASSFLFGGSYNEQFF. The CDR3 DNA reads TGTGCCAGCAGTTTCTTGTTTGGCGGCTCCTACAATGAGCAGTTCTTC.

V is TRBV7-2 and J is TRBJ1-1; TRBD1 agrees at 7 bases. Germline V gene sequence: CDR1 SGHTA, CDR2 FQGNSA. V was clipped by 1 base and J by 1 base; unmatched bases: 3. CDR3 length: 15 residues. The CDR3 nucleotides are TGTGCCAGCAGCTTAGAATGGACAGGGAACACTGAAGCTTTCTTT. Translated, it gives CASSLEWTGNTEAFF.

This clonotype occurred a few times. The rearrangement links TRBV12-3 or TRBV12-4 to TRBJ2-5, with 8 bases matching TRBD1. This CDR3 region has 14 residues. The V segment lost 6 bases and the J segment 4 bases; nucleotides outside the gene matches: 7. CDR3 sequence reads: CASRRSGGIETQYF. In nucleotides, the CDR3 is TGTGCCAGCAGACGATCAGGGGGCATAGAGACCCAGTACTTC.

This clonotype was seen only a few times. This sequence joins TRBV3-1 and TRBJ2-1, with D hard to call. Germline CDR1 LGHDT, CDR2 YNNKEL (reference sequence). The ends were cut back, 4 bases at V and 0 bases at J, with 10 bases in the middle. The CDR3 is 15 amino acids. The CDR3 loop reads CASSLTQNSYNEQFF. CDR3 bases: TGTGCCAGCAGCCTTACACAAAACTCCTACAATGAGCAGTTCTTC.